These 29 T cell receptor beta chains share one sample of origin, sequenced in a study of OX40 agonist ivuxolimab in advanced cancers. The data were produced by immunoSEQ multiplex PCR, yet TCRdb's version contains in-frame clones alone and is incomplete. This sample has 50,000 or so clones, with approximately 79% found just once. The sample here was CD4+ or CD8+ T cells sorted from blood, taken in a trial of the OX40 agonist ivuxolimab. Source of these receptors: an adult with an advanced solid tumor such as melanoma, head and neck, liver or kidney cancer.

V is TRBV18 and J is TRBJ2-2; D possibly uses TRBD1 or TRBD2 (5 bases each). Trimming left V 3 bases short and J 0 bases short, with 5 bases between. The CDR3 loop spans 14 amino acids. CDR1 KGHSH and CDR2 LQKENI come from the germline V gene. This CDR3 reads CASSPGPNTGELFF. The CDR3 nucleotides read TGTGCCAGCTCACCGGGACCGAACACCGGGGAGCTGTTTTTT. The complete variable domain, with remaining parts taken from reference TRBV18 and TRBJ2-2, reads NAGVMQNPRHLVRRRGQEARLRCSPMKGHSHVYWYRQLPEEGLKFMVYLQKENIIDESGMPKERFSAEFPKEGPSILRIQQVVRGDSAAYFCASSPGPNTGELFFGEGSRLTVL.

In its sample, this clone was seen a few times. The chain couples TRBV14 to TRBJ2-7; a possible D gene is TRBD1 (6 bases). The germline V gene has CDR1 SGHDN and CDR2 FVKESK. This CDR3 has 15 amino acids. V lost 4 bases and J lost 9, with 22 bases in between. The CDR3 protein is CASSPGHMGAGRQYF. The CDR3 DNA follows: TGTGCCAGCAGCCCGGGACATATGGGAGCTGGGCGGCAGTACTTC.

This chain links TRBV5-4 with TRBJ2-5; possibly TRBD1 or TRBD2 for D (6 bases each). With 6 bases removed from V and 6 bases from J, the gap between germline ends came to 18 bases. The CDR3 is made up of 14 amino acids. CDR1 is SGHNT, CDR2 YYREEE, per germline (reference sequence). The CDR3 coding sequence is TGTGCCAGCACCGCGTACGGGGGCGCCCAGACCCAGTACTTC. It translates to CASTAYGGAQTQYF.

This chain links TRBV30 with TRBJ2-1, with 7 bases fitting TRBD2. The J segment lost 7 bases and the V segment lost 5 bases, leaving 2 bases of the junction unmatched. CDR1 and CDR2 (germline): GTSNPN, SVGIG (reference sequence). The CDR3 is made up of 11 amino acids. CDR3 nucleotide sequence: TGTGCCTGGTCCGGGAGGAATGAGCAGTTCTTC. Residues: CAWSGRNEQFF.

The table lists this clone with a count of one. This rearrangement joins TRBV19 to TRBJ1-3; a possible D gene is TRBD1 (5 bases). With 2 bases removed from V and 4 bases from J, the gap between germline ends came to 9 bases. Germline lookup yields CDR1 LNHDA and CDR2 SQIVND (reference sequence). The CDR3 loop spans 14 amino acids. CDR3 nucleotide sequence: TGTGCCAGTAGTATAATGGGGCGCGGAAACACCATATATTTT. Amino acid sequence: CASSIMGRGNTIYF.

About this clone: Other nucleotide sequences from this sample produce the same CDR3. The chain has TRBV11-2 and TRBJ2-7; 7 bases match TRBD2. The CDR3 sequence is 13 residues long. The junction had 3 bases not matched to a gene; V was cut back by 4 bases and J by 3 bases. Looked up from germline, CDR1 is SGHAT and CDR2 is FQNNGV. The CDR3 nucleotides read TGTGCCAGCAGCTCTGGGGACTACTACGAGCAGTACTTC. Its translation: CASSSGDYYEQYF.

This chain links TRBV7-8 with TRBJ2-7; 8 bases agree with TRBD2. The CDR3 covers 13 residues. Losses at the gene ends were 5 bases for V and 2 bases for J; bases not matched to a gene: 2. The germline gives CDR1 SGHVS, CDR2 FQNEAQ. CDR3 nucleotide sequence: TGTGCCAGCAGCGTTAGCGGGACCTACGAGCAGTACTTC. As protein: CASSVSGTYEQYF.

V usage is TRBV7-8 and J usage is TRBJ1-1; no reliable D call. Trimming took off 1 base at V and 1 base at J, with 10 bases between the two ends. This CDR3 comprises 15 residues. Germline V lookup: CDR1 SGHVS, CDR2 FQNEAQ. CDR3 sequence: CASSLGGTANTEAFF. CDR3 nucleotides: TGTGCCAGCAGCTTAGGAGGTACAGCGAACACTGAAGCTTTCTTT. Complete variable domain (other parts from reference TRBV7-8 and TRBJ1-1): GAGVSQSPRYKVAKRGQDVALRCDPISGHVSLFWYQQALGQGPEFLTYFQNEAQLDKSGLPSDRFFAERPEGSVSTLKIQRTQQEDSAVYLCASSLGGTANTEAFFGQGTRLTVV.

This chain joins TRBV28 and TRBJ2-3; the D is unclear. Germline loops: CDR1 MDHEN, CDR2 SYDVKM. The CDR3 covers 13 residues. V dropped 5 bases and J dropped 0 bases, with 6 bases sitting between them. In DNA form, the CDR3 reads TGTGCCAGCAGTCCGACTAGCACAGATACGCAGTATTTT. Protein sequence: CASSPTSTDTQYF.

The chain links TRBV15 to TRBJ2-5; D ambiguous. Germline V CDR1 and CDR2: LNHNV, YYDKDF (reference sequence). With 1 base removed from V and 0 bases from J, the gap between germline ends came to 6 bases. This CDR3 contains 14 residues. The CDR3 is CATSRAFNQETQYF. In nucleotides, the CDR3 is TGTGCCACCAGCAGAGCCTTCAACCAAGAGACCCAGTACTTC.

The chain uses TRBV2 and TRBJ2-3, with D perhaps matching TRBD2 (5 bases). V shed 1 base and J shed 4 bases, with 9 bases lying between them. The V gene's germline CDR1 is SNHLY and CDR2 FYNNEI. The CDR3 length is 14 residues. The CDR3 sequence: CASSEGLSPDTQYF. CDR3 sequence (DNA): TGTGCCAGCAGTGAAGGACTATCCCCAGATACGCAGTATTTT.

The V call is TRBV18, the J call TRBJ2-2, with 12 bases matching TRBD1. The CDR3 extends over 16 amino acids. The V gene's germline CDR1 is KGHSH and CDR2 LQKENI. The J segment lost 8 bases and the V segment lost 0 bases, leaving 4 bases of the junction unmatched. CDR3 nucleotides: TGTGCCAGCTCACCACCGGGACAGGGGGCGCAAGGGGAGCTGTTTTTT. Translated: CASSPPGQGAQGELFF.

The chain recombines TRBV15 with TRBJ1-4, with TRBD1 matching 7 bases. Trimming took 4 bases from V and 8 from J; bases not matched to a gene: 10. The germline gives CDR1 LNHNV, CDR2 YYDKDF (reference sequence). This CDR3 has 15 amino acids. The CDR3 sequence is CATSIEGAVREKLFF. In DNA form, the CDR3 reads TGTGCCACCAGCATCGAGGGGGCAGTAAGGGAAAAACTGTTTTTT.

This clone was seen a few times. The rearrangement joins TRBV19 to TRBJ1-1; D may be TRBD1 (5 bases). Germline V lookup: CDR1 LNHDA, CDR2 SQIVND (reference sequence). The CDR3 runs 14 residues. Trimming took 7 bases from V and 3 from J, leaving 15 bases between them. The CDR3 nucleotides are TGTGCCAGTATCGCGGGACGGGGGGACACTGAAGCTTTCTTT. This encodes CASIAGRGDTEAFF. Together with reference TRBV19 and TRBJ1-1, the CDR3 gives the full variable domain: DGGITQSPKYLFRKEGQNVTLSCEQNLNHDAMYWYRQDPGQGLRLIYYSQIVNDFQKGDIAEGYSVSREKKESFPLTVTSAQKNPTAFYLCASIAGRGDTEAFFGQGTRLTVV.

This CDR3 reads CASSLAPGSEAFF. The CDR3 bases are TGTGCCAGCAGCTTAGCGCCGGGGTCGGAGGCTTTCTTT. The V and J genes are TRBV7-9 and TRBJ1-1, with no clear D. Germline CDR1 reads SEHNR; CDR2 reads FQNEAQ (reference sequence). Trimming removed 0 bases from V and 11 bases from J, with 13 bases in between. This CDR3 comprises 13 residues. Using reference TRBV7-9 and TRBJ1-1 for the parts outside the CDR3, the full variable domain is DTGVSQNPRHKITKRGQNVTFRCDPISEHNRLYWYRQTLGQGPEFLTYFQNEAQLEKSRLLSDRFSAERPKGSFSTLEIQRTEQGDSAMYLCASSLAPGSEAFFGQGTRLTVV.

The V call is TRBV6-5, the J call TRBJ2-5; 9 bases agree with TRBD2. Germline CDR1 and CDR2: MNHEY and SVGAGI. The CDR3 runs to 16 residues. Trimming cost V 1 base and J 5 bases; bases outside gene matches: 8. CDR3 sequence reads: CASSYLGLAREETQYF. CDR3 sequence (DNA): TGTGCCAGCAGTTACTTGGGACTAGCCCGGGAGGAGACCCAGTACTTC.

This clone was observed a single time. The gene calls are TRBV5-1 and TRBJ1-1, with a weak D call TRBD1 (5 bases). The CDR3 loop spans 13 amino acids. Germline loops: CDR1 SGHRS, CDR2 YFSETQ. Trimming removed 9 bases at V and 2 bases at J, with 14 bases between. The CDR3 here is CATKSQGNTEAFF. As DNA, the CDR3 is TGCGCCACTAAGAGTCAGGGTAACACTGAAGCTTTCTTT. The variable domain in full, completed from reference TRBV5-1 and TRBJ1-1, reads KAGVTQTPRYLIKTRGQQVTLSCSPISGHRSVSWYQQTPGQGLQFLFEYFSETQRNKGNFPGRFSGRQFSNSRSEMNVSTLELGDSALYLCATKSQGNTEAFFGQGTRLTVV.

This chain joins TRBV7-2 and TRBJ1-5; D gene uncertain. The germline V and J ends were trimmed by 1 base and 3 bases, with 10 bases remaining between them. There are 15 residues in the CDR3. Germline CDR1 and CDR2: SGHTA and FQGNSA. CDR3 sequence (DNA): TGTGCCAGCAGCTTAGTTAAAGGATTCAATCAGCCCCAGCATTTT. Amino acids: CASSLVKGFNQPQHF.

The rearrangement uses TRBV11-2 and TRBJ2-7, with D possibly TRBD1 on 5 matching bases. CDR3 length equals 14 residues. The germline V gene encodes CDR1 SGHAT and CDR2 FQNNGV. V was clipped by 5 bases and J by 0 bases, with 11 bases between them. CDR3 sequence (DNA): TGTGCCAGCAGCAGACAGAGGAGCTCCTACGAGCAGTACTTC. Amino acid sequence: CASSRQRSSYEQYF.

V is TRBV6-4 and J is TRBJ1-6; no firm D call. V gave up 6 bases and J gave up 10 bases, with 13 bases separating them. The CDR3 runs 13 residues. Germline CDR1 and CDR2: MRHNA and SNTAGT. CDR3 amino acids: CASRPDFGSPLHF. CDR3 DNA sequence: TGTGCCAGCAGGCCAGACTTTGGGTCACCCCTCCACTTT.

This rearrangement joins TRBV7-9 to TRBJ2-5, with 10 bases lining up with TRBD2. The V segment lost 3 bases and the J segment 2 bases; nucleotides outside the gene matches: 6. The CDR3 runs to 16 residues. Germline-derived CDR1 and CDR2 are SEHNR and FQNEAQ (reference sequence). CDR3 residues: CASSLDLAGEQETQYF. CDR3 coding DNA: TGTGCCAGCAGCTTGGATCTAGCGGGGGAACAAGAGACCCAGTACTTC.

The rearrangement uses TRBV5-1 and TRBJ2-3, with a possible D match to TRBD2 (5 bases). CDR1 is SGHRS and CDR2 is YFSETQ in the germline V gene. V gave up 7 bases and J gave up 1 base, with 13 bases separating them. This CDR3 is 14 amino acids long. In nucleotides, the CDR3 is TGCGCCAGCCTACGCGATAGCGGCACAGATACGCAGTATTTT. Protein sequence: CASLRDSGTDTQYF.

This rearrangement joins TRBV5-8 to TRBJ2-3; 10 nucleotides align to TRBD1. V lost 4 bases, J lost 0 bases, and 5 bases stayed unmatched. CDR1 and CDR2 (germline): SGHTS, YDEGEE. The CDR3 contains 16 residues. CDR3 DNA sequence: TGTGCCAGCAGCGGGGGACAGGGGCCGAGCACAGATACGCAGTATTTT. It encodes CASSGGQGPSTDTQYF.

The chain is built from TRBV11-2 and TRBJ2-3; TRBD2 matches 8 bases. Germline CDR1 and CDR2: SGHAT and FQNNGV. CDR3 length equals 14 residues. The V segment lost 5 bases and the J segment 1 base; nucleotides outside the gene matches: 2. The DNA for the CDR3 is TGTGCCAGCAGCCAGACTAGCGGCACAGATACGCAGTATTTT. As protein: CASSQTSGTDTQYF.

The chain employs TRBV30 and TRBJ1-5; no reliable D call. CDR1 and CDR2 (germline): GTSNPN, SVGIG (reference sequence). The CDR3 extends over 15 amino acids. V was trimmed by 3 bases and J by 7 bases, leaving 19 bases between them. The CDR3 DNA is TGTGCCTGGAGGCCAGACCCGGCGGACTCCCAGCCCCAGCATTTT. It yields the protein CAWRPDPADSQPQHF.

The chain has TRBV6-5 and TRBJ1-4; 11 bases align to TRBD1. In germline, CDR1 is MNHEY, CDR2 SVGAGI. The V segment lost 10 bases and the J segment 12 bases; nucleotides outside the gene matches: 16. The CDR3 totals 15 residues. In DNA form, the CDR3 reads TGTGCCACCATGGGAGCGGGACAGGGGGTTTCGGAACTGTTTTTT. Translated: CATMGAGQGVSELFF.

The chain has TRBV11-3 and TRBJ1-3, with D possibly being TRBD1 (5 bases). Trimming cost V 4 bases and J 0 bases, with 16 bases left between them. This CDR3 spans 17 amino acids. CDR1 is SGHNT, CDR2 YENEEA, per germline. CDR3 sequence reads: CASSSGPPGNSGNTIYF. The CDR3 DNA sequence: TGTGCCAGCAGCTCGGGACCGCCCGGGAACTCTGGAAACACCATATATTTT.

The chain employs TRBV4-2 and TRBJ2-1, with 12 bases matching TRBD2. V was clipped by 3 bases and J by 6 bases; unmatched bases: 15. The CDR3 contains 19 residues. The V gene's germline CDR1 is LGHNA and CDR2 YNFKEQ. In DNA, the CDR3 is TGTGCCAGCAGCCACCTAACGACAACTAGCGGGAGGACGATCAATGAGCAGTTCTTC. This translates into CASSHLTTTSGRTINEQFF.

The chain recombines TRBV2 with TRBJ1-2; 7 nucleotides agree with TRBD1. Trimming cost V 6 bases and J 4 bases; bases outside gene matches: 11. Per the germline V gene, CDR1 is SNHLY and CDR2 is FYNNEI. This CDR3 has 15 residues. The CDR3 DNA reads as TGTGCCAGCAGCTCCCGACAGGGCGCCACCTATGGCTACACCTTC. It specifies CASSSRQGATYGYTF.